This is a list of T cell receptor beta chains from one sample in a study of pediatric ulcerative colitis. Clones were sequenced by immunoSEQ multiplex PCR, and TCRdb holds only the in-frame ones, with some missing. The profile shows under 45,000 clones, less than 85% of them singletons. The sequenced material came from blood. The receptors derive from a girl aged 10-17 years with moderate ulcerative colitis. CDR3s include the opening cysteine and the closing phenylalanine or tryptophan. The D gene is left open where the match is weak. Clone sizes are given selectively: once, few, many, or a class where the clone is expanded.

J gene,V gene,clone size,D gene,CDR3 DNA,CDR3 protein
TRBJ2-7,TRBV6-6,.,.,TGTGCCAGCAGTACGGTTGGGGAGCAGTACTTC,CASSTVGEQYF
TRBJ1-1,TRBV20-1,.,.,TGCAGTGCTACCGGGAACACTGAAGCTTTCTTT,CSATGNTEAFF
TRBJ1-1,TRBV7-2,.,.,TGTGCCAGCAGCTTAGTCGTTAAGTTGAACACTGAAGCTTTCTTT,CASSLVVKLNTEAFF
TRBJ2-5,TRBV6-1,.,.,TGTGCCAGCAGTCTCTCTAGCCAAGAGACCCAGTACTTC,CASSLSSQETQYF
TRBJ2-5,TRBV7-8,.,.,TGTGCCAGCAGCCTCTACAGGGAAGGTAGAGAGACCCAGTACTTC,CASSLYREGRETQYF
TRBJ2-6,TRBV19,.,TRBD1,TGTGCCAGTAGGAGTCGGGACAGGGGGCCGGCAGGGGCCAACGTCCTGACTTTC,CASRSRDRGPAGANVLTF
TRBJ1-1,TRBV30,.,.,TGTGCCTGCTGGGATCTGCCGGTAACTGAAGCTTTCTTT,CACWDLPVTEAFF
TRBJ1-2,TRBV19,.,.,TGTGCCAGTAGTATCGTCCAGGGAGCTAACTATGGCTACACCTTC,CASSIVQGANYGYTF
TRBJ2-3,TRBV14,.,.,TGTGCCAGCAGCCAAGATCTGGGGACAGATACGCAGTATTTT,CASSQDLGTDTQYF
TRBJ2-5,TRBV4-1,.,.,TGCGCCAGCAGTCTGGTGGGGCAAGAGACCCAGTACTTC,CASSLVGQETQYF
TRBJ2-3,TRBV5-8,.,TRBD1,TGTGCCAGCAGAGGACAGGGGGCAGATACGCAGTATTTT,CASRGQGADTQYF
TRBJ1-4,TRBV15,.,.,TGTGCCACCAGCAGAGATACTAACAGGAATGAAAAACTGTTTTTT,CATSRDTNRNEKLFF
TRBJ2-1,TRBV7-9,.,TRBD1,TGTGCCAGCAGCCGGACAGGGTTCGGCAATGAGCAGTTCTTC,CASSRTGFGNEQFF
TRBJ2-1,TRBV2,.,.,TGTGCCAGCAGTGAAGCAGCAAGTGTGTCTGGAGTGCAGTTCTTC,CASSEAASVSGVQFF
TRBJ2-1,TRBV6-5,.,.,TGTGCCAGCAGTTACTCTGTCAGGAGCTCCTACAATGAGCAGTTCTTC,CASSYSVRSSYNEQFF
TRBJ1-2,TRBV13,few,.,TGTGCCAGCAGTTCCGGGAGGGATCTTGGCTACACCTTC,CASSSGRDLGYTF
TRBJ1-5,TRBV7-9,once,TRBD1,TGTGCCAGCAGCTTAACAGGGGGTCATCAGCCCCAGCATTTT,CASSLTGGHQPQHF
TRBJ1-1,TRBV6-6,.,.,TGTGCCACCACGGCCCAACTAAACACTGAAGCTTTCTTT,CATTAQLNTEAFF
TRBJ2-7,TRBV7-6,.,.,TGTGCCAGCAGTCCGGAAGGACTCTCGGTCGCCTACGAGCAGTACTTC,CASSPEGLSVAYEQYF
TRBJ1-1,TRBV7-2,.,.,TGTGCCAGCAGCTTCCTGACAGGCGAGGGAGCTTTCTTT,CASSFLTGEGAFF
TRBJ2-1,TRBV19,.,TRBD1,TGTGCCAGTAGTGTGACAGGGACCGATTACAATGAGCAGTTCTTC,CASSVTGTDYNEQFF
TRBJ1-2,TRBV5-1,.,.,TGCGCCAGCAGCCTAACCCTCCAACAGGGAAACTATGGCTACACCTTC,CASSLTLQQGNYGYTF
TRBJ2-1,TRBV5-6,.,.,TGTGCCAGCAGCTTTGTCGAGTCAGTGATCTTC,CASSFVESVIF
TRBJ2-2,TRBV19,.,TRBD2,TGTGCCAGTACCCCCCAGCGGGGTTACACCGGGGAGCTGTTTTTT,CASTPQRGYTGELFF
TRBJ1-5,TRBV6-1,.,.,TGTGCCAGCAGTGAAGTTGGTACAGTTGGTCAGCCCCAGCATTTT,CASSEVGTVGQPQHF
TRBJ2-3,TRBV7-9,.,.,TGTGCCAGCAGCTCCCCCGATACAGATACGCAGTATTTT,CASSSPDTDTQYF
TRBJ2-5,TRBV9,.,TRBD1,TGTGCCAGCAGCGTAGAAGGGAGGGGGACAGGGGGCGCAAAGACCCAGTACTTC,CASSVEGRGTGGAKTQYF
TRBJ1-1,TRBV7-2,once,.,TGTGCCAGCAGCTTGGCGGGTCAGAACACTGAAGCTTTCTTT,CASSLAGQNTEAFF
TRBJ1-1,TRBV4-3,once,.,TGCGCCAGCAGCCAATCAGGTGGAGGGGAGAACACTGAAGCTTTCTTT,CASSQSGGGENTEAFF
TRBJ2-5,TRBV6-5,.,.,TGTGCCAGCAGTTCTCCGTCGGCGGGTCAAGAGACCCAGTACTTC,CASSSPSAGQETQYF
TRBJ2-1,TRBV10-3,.,TRBD2,TGTGCCACGGCCGGGACTAGCGGATTTAACAATGAGCAGTTCTTC,CATAGTSGFNNEQFF
TRBJ1-2,TRBV7-9,.,.,TGTGCCAGCACCACGAATAACTATGGCTACACCTTC,CASTTNNYGYTF
TRBJ1-6,TRBV7-9,once,TRBD1,TGTGCCAGCAGCCCTGGGACAGGAAATAATTCACCCCTCCACTTT,CASSPGTGNNSPLHF
TRBJ2-5,TRBV19,.,.,TGTGCCAGTAGTGCCGGGGGTCAGGAGACCCAGTACTTC,CASSAGGQETQYF
TRBJ2-7,TRBV19,.,TRBD2,TGTGCCAGTAGTAGTACTAGCGGGAGGTTCCACGAGCAGTACTTC,CASSSTSGRFHEQYF
TRBJ1-1,TRBV5-4,.,.,TGTGCCAGCAGCCGGTGGGACGGACACACTGAAGCTTTCTTT,CASSRWDGHTEAFF
TRBJ1-5,TRBV2,few,TRBD1,TGTGCCAGCAGGACAGGGAATCAGCCCCAGCATTTT,CASRTGNQPQHF
TRBJ2-2,TRBV7-9,few,.,TGTGCCAGCAGCCCGAGGACCGTTGGCCGACCCGGGGAGCTGTTTTTT,CASSPRTVGRPGELFF
TRBJ2-5,TRBV2,.,TRBD2,TGTGCCAGCAGGGGGCCGGGAGGCCAAGAGACCCAGTACTTC,CASRGPGGQETQYF
TRBJ1-5,TRBV18,.,.,TGTGCCAGCTCACCACAGGGCAGCAATCAGCCCCAGCATTTT,CASSPQGSNQPQHF
TRBJ2-1,TRBV29-1,.,TRBD2,TGCAGCGTTGAGGGGGGGAGTGGGTACAATGAGCAGTTCTTC,CSVEGGSGYNEQFF
TRBJ1-2,TRBV7-2,.,.,TGTGCCAGCAGTTCAAACAGGTTCTATGGCTACACCTTC,CASSSNRFYGYTF
TRBJ2-5,TRBV7-9,.,.,TGTGCCAGCAGCCAACTTTTGGGGACCCAGTACTTC,CASSQLLGTQYF
TRBJ2-7,TRBV29-1,.,.,TGCAGCGTTGAGGTCAACAGGGTAGGAATGGACGAGCAGTACTTC,CSVEVNRVGMDEQYF
TRBJ1-2,TRBV18,.,.,TGTGCCAGCTCACCACCGGGACAAAACTATGGCTACACCTTC,CASSPPGQNYGYTF
TRBJ1-1,TRBV4-2,.,.,TGTGCCAGCAGCCAAGTCGTGATGAACACTGAAGCTTTCTTT,CASSQVVMNTEAFF
TRBJ2-7,TRBV18,.,TRBD2,TGTGCCAGCTCACCACCGGCTAGCGGCTCTGGCGAGCAGTACTTC,CASSPPASGSGEQYF
TRBJ2-5,TRBV11-2,.,TRBD2,TGTGCCAGCAGCTCGGGAACCAGCGGGAGTGGAGAGACCCAGTACTTC,CASSSGTSGSGETQYF
TRBJ2-7,TRBV6-6,.,.,TGTGCCAGCAGTTACAGTGTCACCGTCCGCGAGCAGTACTTC,CASSYSVTVREQYF
TRBJ2-2,TRBV10-1,.,.,TGCGCCAGCAGTGAGTCGGTGGGGGCCGGGGAGCTGTTTTTT,CASSESVGAGELFF
TRBJ2-5,TRBV4-2,.,TRBD2,TGTGCCAGCAGCCGAGCGGGGGCACCTCAAGAGACCCAGTACTTC,CASSRAGAPQETQYF
TRBJ2-3,TRBV5-1,.,TRBD1,TGCGCCAGCAGCCCGGGGACAGACACAGATACGCAGTATTTT,CASSPGTDTDTQYF
TRBJ2-3,TRBV6-1,.,.,TGTGCCAGCAGTGAAGCACTAGCCCCTAGCACAGATACGCAGTATTTT,CASSEALAPSTDTQYF
TRBJ1-1,TRBV19,.,.,TGTGCCAGTAGTATCACGGATTCGGTGAACACTGAAGCTTTCTTT,CASSITDSVNTEAFF
TRBJ1-1,TRBV5-1,.,.,TGCGCCAGCAGCTCCCCGACAGTAGGAATCCCTGAAGCTTTCTTT,CASSSPTVGIPEAFF
TRBJ2-7,TRBV13,.,TRBD2,TGTGCCAGCAGCTTAGAGGGTAGCGGGAGCTACGAGCAGTACTTC,CASSLEGSGSYEQYF
TRBJ1-4,TRBV7-2,.,TRBD1,TGTGCCAGCAGCTTAAGGGGACAGAAAGCAAGTAATGAAAAACTGTTTTTT,CASSLRGQKASNEKLFF